This T cell receptor beta chain was identified during a study of T cell repertoires in cytomegalovirus infection. MiXCR, run by TCRdb on the reads, gives a single entry per CDR3 protein. The sample has roughly 200,000 distinct CDR3 sequences, 38% seen once. Germline lookup yields CDR1 SGHNT and CDR2 YYREEE (reference sequence). The ends were cut back, 0 bases at V and 4 bases at J, with 10 bases in the middle. This CDR3 has 14 amino acids. In the case of this clonotype: Its target is not known.

The starting material was CD8+ T cells from cultured PBMCs, obtained from culture after CMV antigen stimulation. This rearrangement joins TRBV5-4 to TRBJ1-2; D not certain. This TCR was sampled from a human donor in good health (CMV status not recorded). Some clones in this sample may be carry-over from other donors' samples. As DNA, the CDR3 is TGTGCCAGCAGCTTGGACACGGGAACCTATGGCTACACCTTC. Translating gives CASSLDTGTYGYTF.